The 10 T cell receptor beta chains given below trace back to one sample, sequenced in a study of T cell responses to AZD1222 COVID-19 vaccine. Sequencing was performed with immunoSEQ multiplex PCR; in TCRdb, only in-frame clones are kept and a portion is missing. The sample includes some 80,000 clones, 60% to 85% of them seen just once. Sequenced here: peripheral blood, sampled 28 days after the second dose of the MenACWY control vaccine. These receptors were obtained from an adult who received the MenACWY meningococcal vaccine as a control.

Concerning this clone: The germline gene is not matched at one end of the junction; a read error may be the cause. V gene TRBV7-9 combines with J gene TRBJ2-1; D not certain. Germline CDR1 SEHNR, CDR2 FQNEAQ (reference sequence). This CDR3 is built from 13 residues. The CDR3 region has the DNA TGTGCCAGCAGCTTAGCATCCTTCAATGAGCAGTTCTTC. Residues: CASSLASFNEQFF.

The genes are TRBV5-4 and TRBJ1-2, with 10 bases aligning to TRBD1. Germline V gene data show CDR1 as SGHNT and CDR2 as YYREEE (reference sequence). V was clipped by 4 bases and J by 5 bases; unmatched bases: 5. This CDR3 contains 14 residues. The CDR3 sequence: CASSPDRGVYGYTF. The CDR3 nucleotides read TGTGCCAGCAGCCCGGACAGGGGGGTTTATGGCTACACCTTC.

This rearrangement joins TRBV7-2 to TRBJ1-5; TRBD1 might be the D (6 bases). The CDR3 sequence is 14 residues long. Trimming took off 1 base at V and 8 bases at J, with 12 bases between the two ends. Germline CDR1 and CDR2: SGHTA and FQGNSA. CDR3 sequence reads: CASSLEGGRKPQHF. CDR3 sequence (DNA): TGTGCCAGCAGCTTAGAGGGGGGGAGGAAGCCCCAGCATTTT.

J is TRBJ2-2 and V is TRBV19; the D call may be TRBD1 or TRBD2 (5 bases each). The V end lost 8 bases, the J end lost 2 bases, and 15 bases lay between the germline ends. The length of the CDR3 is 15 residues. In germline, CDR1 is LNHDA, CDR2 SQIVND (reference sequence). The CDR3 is CASRPGTANTGELFF. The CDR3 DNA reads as TGTGCCAGTCGACCCGGGACGGCAAACACCGGGGAGCTGTTTTTT.

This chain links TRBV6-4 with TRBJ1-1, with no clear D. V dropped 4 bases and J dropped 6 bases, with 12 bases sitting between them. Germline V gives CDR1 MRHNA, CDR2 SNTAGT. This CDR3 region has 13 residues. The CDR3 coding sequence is TGTGCCAGCAGTGCCATGCCTGGGGCTGAAGCTTTCTTT. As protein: CASSAMPGAEAFF.

The CDR3 DNA is TGTGCCAGCAGACTTGGACAGCTCTACGAGCAGTACTTC. Amino acids: CASRLGQLYEQYF. This chain uses TRBV6-6 with TRBJ2-7; D is possibly TRBD1 (6 bases). With 6 bases removed from V and 3 bases from J, the gap between germline ends came to 12 bases. The germline V gene has CDR1 MNHNY and CDR2 SVGAGI (reference sequence). This CDR3 contains 13 residues.

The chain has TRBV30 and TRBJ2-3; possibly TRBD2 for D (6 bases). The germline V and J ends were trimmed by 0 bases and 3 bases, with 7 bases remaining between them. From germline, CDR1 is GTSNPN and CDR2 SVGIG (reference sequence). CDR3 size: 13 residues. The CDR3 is CAWSVGTTDTQYF. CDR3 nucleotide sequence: TGTGCCTGGAGTGTCGGGACTACAGATACGCAGTATTTT.

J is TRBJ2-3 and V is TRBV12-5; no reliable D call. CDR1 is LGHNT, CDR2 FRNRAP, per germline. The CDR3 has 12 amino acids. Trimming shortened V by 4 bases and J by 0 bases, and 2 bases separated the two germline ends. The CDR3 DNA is TGTGCTAGTGGTTGGAGCACAGATACGCAGTATTTT. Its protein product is CASGWSTDTQYF.

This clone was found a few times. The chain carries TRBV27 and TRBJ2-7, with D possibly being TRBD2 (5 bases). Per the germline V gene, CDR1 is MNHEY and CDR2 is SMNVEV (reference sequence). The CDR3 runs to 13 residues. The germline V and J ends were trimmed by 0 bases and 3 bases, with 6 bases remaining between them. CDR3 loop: CASSLSRDYEQYF. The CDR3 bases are TGTGCCAGCAGTTTATCGAGGGACTACGAGCAGTACTTC.

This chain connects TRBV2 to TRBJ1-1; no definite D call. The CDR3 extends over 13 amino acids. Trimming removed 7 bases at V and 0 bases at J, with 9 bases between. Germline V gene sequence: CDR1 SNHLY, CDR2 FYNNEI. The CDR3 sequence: CASIKELNTEAFF. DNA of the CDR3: TGTGCCAGCATTAAGGAACTGAACACTGAAGCTTTCTTT.